This TCR beta chain came from a study of cytomegalovirus exposure and HLA in healthy donors. Study context: Both the approximately 120 validation repertoires and the 666 first-cohort repertoires used the same platform, as reported by a later analysis. Study results and limitations: The listing of roughly 160 TCR beta chains classed them as cytomegalovirus-associated.

Among the 120 subjects of the validation cohort, separate from the 666-subject first cohort, were the donors. About this clone itself: What it binds is not known.

The method was immunoSEQ multiplex PCR; TCRdb's version includes in-frame clones alone and lacks a portion of them. The table has about 79,000 clones, approximately 93% seen once. CDR3 length: 15 residues. V lost 4 bases, J lost 3 bases, and 5 bases stayed unmatched. The germline V gene encodes CDR1 SGHTA and CDR2 FQGTGA. The rearrangement uses TRBV7-3 and TRBJ2-1; 8 bases line up with TRBD2. The source is a young woman in good health and CMV-seronegative. What was sequenced was PBMCs. This CDR3 reads CASSSSGRIYNEQFF. CDR3 bases: TGTGCCAGCAGCTCCAGCGGGAGAATCTACAATGAGCAGTTCTTC.